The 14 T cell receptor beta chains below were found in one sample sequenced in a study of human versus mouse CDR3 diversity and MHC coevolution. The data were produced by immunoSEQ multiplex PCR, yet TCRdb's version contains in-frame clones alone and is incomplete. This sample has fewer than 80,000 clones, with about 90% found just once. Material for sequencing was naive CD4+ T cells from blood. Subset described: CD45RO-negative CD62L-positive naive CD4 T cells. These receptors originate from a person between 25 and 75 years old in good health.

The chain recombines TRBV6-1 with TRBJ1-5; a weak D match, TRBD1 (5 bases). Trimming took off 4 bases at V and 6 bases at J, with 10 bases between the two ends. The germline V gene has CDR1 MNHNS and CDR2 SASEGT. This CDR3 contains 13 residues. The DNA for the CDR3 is TGTGCCAGCAGTGTTAGGGGTAGTCAGCCCCAGCATTTT. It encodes CASSVRGSQPQHF.

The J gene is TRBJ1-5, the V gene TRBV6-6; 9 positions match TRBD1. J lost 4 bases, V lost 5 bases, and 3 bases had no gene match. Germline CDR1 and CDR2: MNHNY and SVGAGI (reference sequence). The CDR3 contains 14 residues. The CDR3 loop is CASSTGQGNQPQHF. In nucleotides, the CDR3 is TGTGCCAGCAGTACAGGACAGGGGAATCAGCCCCAGCATTTT.

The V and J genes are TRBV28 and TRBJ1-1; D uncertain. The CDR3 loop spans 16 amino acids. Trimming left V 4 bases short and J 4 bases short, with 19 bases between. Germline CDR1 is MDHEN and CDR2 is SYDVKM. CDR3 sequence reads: CASSSPSGVPTTEAFF. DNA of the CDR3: TGTGCCAGCAGTTCCCCGTCCGGAGTCCCGACCACTGAAGCTTTCTTT. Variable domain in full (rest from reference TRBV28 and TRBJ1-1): DVKVTQSSRYLVKRTGEKVFLECVQDMDHENMFWYRQDPGLGLRLIYFSYDVKMKEKGDIPEGYSVSREKKERFSLILESASTNQTSMYLCASSSPSGVPTTEAFFGQGTRLTVV.

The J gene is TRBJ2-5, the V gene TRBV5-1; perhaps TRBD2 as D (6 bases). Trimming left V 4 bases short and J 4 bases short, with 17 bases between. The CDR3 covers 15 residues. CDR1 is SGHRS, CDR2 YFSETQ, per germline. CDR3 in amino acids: CASSRTFGGTETQYF. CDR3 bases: TGCGCCAGCAGCCGTACTTTCGGAGGGACAGAGACCCAGTACTTC.

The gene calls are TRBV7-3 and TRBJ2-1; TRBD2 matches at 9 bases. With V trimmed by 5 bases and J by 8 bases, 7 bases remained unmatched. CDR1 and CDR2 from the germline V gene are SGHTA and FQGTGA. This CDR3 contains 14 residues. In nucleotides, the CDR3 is TGTGCCAGCAGCCCTGGGACTAGCATCGATGAGCAGTTCTTC. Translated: CASSPGTSIDEQFF.

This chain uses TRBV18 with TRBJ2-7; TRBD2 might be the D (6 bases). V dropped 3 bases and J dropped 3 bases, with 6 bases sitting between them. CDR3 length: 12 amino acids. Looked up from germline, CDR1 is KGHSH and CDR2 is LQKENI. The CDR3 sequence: CASSPEGYEQYF. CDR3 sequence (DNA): TGTGCCAGCTCACCGGAGGGCTACGAGCAGTACTTC.

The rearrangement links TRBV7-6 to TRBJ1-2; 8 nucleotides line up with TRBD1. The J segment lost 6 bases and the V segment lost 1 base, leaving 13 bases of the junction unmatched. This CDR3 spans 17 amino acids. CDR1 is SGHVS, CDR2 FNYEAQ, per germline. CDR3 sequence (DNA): TGTGCCAGCAGCTTAGAGGCCCATGGCAGGGGGCTCAATGGCTACACCTTC. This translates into CASSLEAHGRGLNGYTF.

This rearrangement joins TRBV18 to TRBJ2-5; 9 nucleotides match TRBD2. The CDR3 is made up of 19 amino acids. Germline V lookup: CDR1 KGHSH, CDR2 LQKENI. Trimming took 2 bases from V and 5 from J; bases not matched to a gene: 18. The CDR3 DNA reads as TGTGCCAGCTCACCAAACTATTCTGGTAGCGGGGGCCTCCAGGAGACCCAGTACTTC. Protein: CASSPNYSGSGGLQETQYF.

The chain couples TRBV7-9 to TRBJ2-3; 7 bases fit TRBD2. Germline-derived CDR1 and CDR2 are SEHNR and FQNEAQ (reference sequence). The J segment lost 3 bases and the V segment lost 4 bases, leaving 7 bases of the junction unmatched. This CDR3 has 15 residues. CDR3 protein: CASSYLQGGTDTQYF. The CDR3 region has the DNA TGTGCCAGCAGCTACCTGCAGGGAGGGACAGATACGCAGTATTTT.

This chain's CDR3 is CSVARGLQETQYF. As DNA, the CDR3 is TGCAGCGTTGCAAGGGGGCTCCAAGAGACCCAGTACTTC. The V gene is TRBV29-1, the J gene TRBJ2-5; TRBD1 matches at 7 bases. V shed 4 bases and J 1 base; nucleotides not matched to a gene: 3. CDR1 and CDR2 (germline): SQVTM, ANQGSEA. The CDR3 is 13 residues long.

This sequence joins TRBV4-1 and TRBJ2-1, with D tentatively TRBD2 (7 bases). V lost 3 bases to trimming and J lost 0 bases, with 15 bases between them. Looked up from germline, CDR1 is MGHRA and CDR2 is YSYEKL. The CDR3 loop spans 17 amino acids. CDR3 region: CASSQWGGGSSYNEQFF. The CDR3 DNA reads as TGCGCCAGCAGCCAGTGGGGAGGGGGGAGCTCCTACAATGAGCAGTTCTTC.

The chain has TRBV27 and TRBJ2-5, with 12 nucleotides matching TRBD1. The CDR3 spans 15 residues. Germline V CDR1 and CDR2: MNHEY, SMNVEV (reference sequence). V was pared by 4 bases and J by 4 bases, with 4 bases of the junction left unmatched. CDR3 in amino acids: CASSSGTGGLETQYF. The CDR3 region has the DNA TGTGCCAGCAGTTCCGGGACAGGGGGCTTAGAGACCCAGTACTTC.

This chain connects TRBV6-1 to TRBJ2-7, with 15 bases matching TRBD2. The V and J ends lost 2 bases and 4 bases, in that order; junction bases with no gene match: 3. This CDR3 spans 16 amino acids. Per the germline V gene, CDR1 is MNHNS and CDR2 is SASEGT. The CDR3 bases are TGTGCCAGCAGTGAAAAGGGGACTAGCGGGGGGTACGAGCAGTACTTC. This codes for CASSEKGTSGGYEQYF.

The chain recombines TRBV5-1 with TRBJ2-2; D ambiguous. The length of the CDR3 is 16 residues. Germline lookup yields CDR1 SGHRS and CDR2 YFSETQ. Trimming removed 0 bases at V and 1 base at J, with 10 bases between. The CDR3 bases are TGCGCCAGCAGCTTGGTCGGGTCCCAGAACACCGGGGAGCTGTTTTTT. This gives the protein CASSLVGSQNTGELFF.